This T cell receptor (beta chain) comes out of a study of blood T cell repertoires in COVID-19. Cohort placement rested on clinical history that participants reported themselves. In the source study's methods: Amplifying reference gene primers gave estimates of nucleated cell counts. Data came from immunoSEQ multiplex PCR; TCRdb stores just in-frame clones and leaves some out. V and J calls and clone size are copied from that table; D and trimming were computed from the DNA. The sample yields 230,000 or so clones, approximately 88% seen once. This CDR3 has 16 residues. Germline values: CDR1 SGHTA, CDR2 FQGNSA. V lost 5 bases and J lost 5; bases outside the gene matches: 7.

The chain combines TRBV7-2 with TRBJ2-2; TRBD2 matches at 11 bases. The specimen was PBMCs or T cells enriched from blood (not recorded which). This sequence originates from a woman in her forties with acute COVID-19. The DNA for the CDR3 is TGTGCCAGCAGCCCCGGACTAGCGGGCCGTACCGGGGAGCTGTTTTTT. Protein sequence: CASSPGLAGRTGELFF.